This T cell receptor beta chain was retrieved from a study of control samples from healthy donors and cancer patients. TCRdb's table, derived via immunoSEQ multiplex PCR, lists solely in-frame clones and lacks some. The table has approximately 90,000 clones, roughly 90% seen once. This clonotype was obtained from a woman aged 65 to 85 in good health. Sequences were obtained from blood.

CDR3 nucleotides: TGTGCCAGCAGCCACCCGACGGGGGCGACAGATACGCAGTATTTT. Translating it yields CASSHPTGATDTQYF. The chain has TRBV6-5 and TRBJ2-3; D possibly matches TRBD1 or TRBD2 (6 bases each). The CDR3 consists of 15 residues. Germline V gene lookup returns CDR1 MNHEY and CDR2 SVGAGI. Trimming shortened V by 6 bases and J by 3 bases, and 16 bases separated the two germline ends.